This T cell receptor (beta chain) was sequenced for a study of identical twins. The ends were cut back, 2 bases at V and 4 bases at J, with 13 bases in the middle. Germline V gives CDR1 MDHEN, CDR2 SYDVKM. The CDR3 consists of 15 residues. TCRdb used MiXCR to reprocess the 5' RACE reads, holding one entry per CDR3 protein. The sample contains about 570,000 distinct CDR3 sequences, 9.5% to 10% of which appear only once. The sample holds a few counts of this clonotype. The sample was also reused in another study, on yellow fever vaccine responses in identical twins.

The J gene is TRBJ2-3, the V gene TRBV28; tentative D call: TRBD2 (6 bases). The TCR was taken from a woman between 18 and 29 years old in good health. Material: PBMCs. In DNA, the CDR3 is TGTGCCAGCAGTTTAGGGGCGGGGAACCCAGATACGCAGTATTTT. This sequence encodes CASSLGAGNPDTQYF.